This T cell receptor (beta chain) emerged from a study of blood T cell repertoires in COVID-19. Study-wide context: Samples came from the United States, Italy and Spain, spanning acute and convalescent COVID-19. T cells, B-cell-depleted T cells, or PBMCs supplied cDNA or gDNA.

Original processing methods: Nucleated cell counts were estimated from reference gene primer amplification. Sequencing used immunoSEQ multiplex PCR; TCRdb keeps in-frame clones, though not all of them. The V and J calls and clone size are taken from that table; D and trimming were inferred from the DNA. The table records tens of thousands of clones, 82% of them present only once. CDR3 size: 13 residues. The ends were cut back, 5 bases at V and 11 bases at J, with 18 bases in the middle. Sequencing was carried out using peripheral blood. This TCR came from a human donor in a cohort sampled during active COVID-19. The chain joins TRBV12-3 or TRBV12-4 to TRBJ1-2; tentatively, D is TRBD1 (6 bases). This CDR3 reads CASSQNLDSKYTF. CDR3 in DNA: TGTGCCAGCAGTCAAAACTTGGACAGCAAGTACACCTTC.